Each of the 10 T cell receptor beta chains below was sequenced from the same sample in a study of control samples from healthy donors and cancer patients. Here immunoSEQ multiplex PCR was the method, and the copy in TCRdb shows in-frame clones only, minus some. Of 150,000 to 180,000 clones listed, about 94% are singletons. Sequenced sample: blood. Every receptor here comes from a man between 40 and 49 years old in good health.

The CDR3 bases are TGTGCCAGCAGCTTAGTAGGGCCAAACTATGGCTACACCTTC. It translates to CASSLVGPNYGYTF. The chain couples TRBV7-9 to TRBJ1-2; no reliable D call. The ends were cut back, 1 base at V and 2 bases at J, with 8 bases in the middle. CDR3 length: 14 amino acids. Germline-derived CDR1 and CDR2 are SEHNR and FQNEAQ (reference sequence).

The chain is built from TRBV14 and TRBJ2-3; no definite D call. V was pared by 3 bases and J by 6 bases, with 7 bases between. Germline lookup yields CDR1 SGHDN and CDR2 FVKESK. The CDR3 totals 12 residues. DNA of the CDR3: TGTGCCAGCAGCCAGTCCGCGGATACGCAGTATTTT. Translated: CASSQSADTQYF.

The genes are TRBV19 and TRBJ2-2, with D possibly TRBD1 on 5 matching bases. Trimming cost V 3 bases and J 6 bases, with 14 bases left between them. Germline CDR1 LNHDA, CDR2 SQIVND (reference sequence). The CDR3 runs to 15 residues. The CDR3 spells CASSIVGQAPGELFF. The CDR3 DNA is TGTGCCAGTAGTATCGTCGGACAAGCCCCCGGGGAGCTGTTTTTT.

The chain couples TRBV5-4 to TRBJ1-2; D is possibly TRBD1 (5 bases). V lost 2 bases and J 6 bases, leaving 29 bases between the germline ends. CDR1 and CDR2 from the germline V gene are SGHNT and YYREEE (reference sequence). This CDR3 has 19 amino acids. As DNA, the CDR3 is TGTGCCAGCAGCTTAGACCCCTCCAAGGGGTCTACTCTACCCAATGGCTACACCTTC. This sequence encodes CASSLDPSKGSTLPNGYTF. Full variable domain (remainder filled in from reference TRBV5-4 and TRBJ1-2): ETGVTQSPTHLIKTRGQQVTLRCSSQSGHNTVSWYQQALGQGPQFIFQYYREEENGRGNFPPRFSGLQFPNYSSELNVNALELDDSALYLCASSLDPSKGSTLPNGYTFGSGTRLTVV.

This clone was observed once. The gene calls are TRBV12-3 or TRBV12-4 and TRBJ2-7; D possibly corresponds to TRBD1 (6 bases). The CDR3 consists of 12 residues. V lost 5 bases, J lost 6 bases, and 11 bases lay in between. CDR3 sequence: CASSQGRGEQYF. The CDR3 region has the DNA TGTGCCAGCAGTCAGGGGAGAGGCGAGCAGTACTTC.

The chain links TRBV5-1 to TRBJ1-6; D is undetermined. CDR1 and CDR2 (germline): SGHRS, YFSETQ. The ends were cut back, 3 bases at V and 5 bases at J, with 6 bases in the middle. This CDR3 is built from 13 residues. CDR3 in DNA: TGCGCCAGCAGCTGGGAAGATAATTCACCCCTCCACTTT. As protein: CASSWEDNSPLHF.

The V gene is TRBV6-4, the J gene TRBJ1-2, with no clear D. This CDR3 is built from 13 residues. The germline gives CDR1 MRHNA, CDR2 SNTAGT. V was trimmed by 2 bases and J by 3 bases, leaving 7 bases between them. CDR3 nucleotides: TGTGCCAGCAGTGACCGCTGGGACTATGGCTACACCTTC. It translates to CASSDRWDYGYTF.

The V and J genes are TRBV2 and TRBJ2-2, with TRBD1 identical over 9 bases. From germline, CDR1 is SNHLY and CDR2 FYNNEI. The CDR3 has 15 amino acids. With 5 bases clipped from V and 5 bases from J, the junction kept 6 bases outside the gene matches. As DNA, the CDR3 is TGTGCCAGCAGTCTTGACAGGGGGGTAACCGGGGAGCTGTTTTTT. It codes for CASSLDRGVTGELFF. The full variable domain, completed using reference TRBV2 and TRBJ2-2, is EPEVTQTPSHQVTQMGQEVILRCVPISNHLYFYWYRQILGQKVEFLVSFYNNEISEKSEIFDDQFSVERPDGSNFTLKIRSTKLEDSAMYFCASSLDRGVTGELFFGEGSRLTVL.

CDR3: CASTEGLTDTQYF. CDR3 DNA sequence: TGTGCCAGTACTGAGGGTCTCACAGATACGCAGTATTTT. The chain links TRBV19 to TRBJ2-3; D is possibly TRBD2 (5 bases). V lost 7 bases, J lost 2 bases, and 10 bases lay in between. CDR3 length: 13 residues. Looked up from germline, CDR1 is LNHDA and CDR2 is SQIVND (reference sequence). Combining the CDR3 with reference TRBV19 and TRBJ2-3 gives the whole variable domain DGGITQSPKYLFRKEGQNVTLSCEQNLNHDAMYWYRQDPGQGLRLIYYSQIVNDFQKGDIAEGYSVSREKKESFPLTVTSAQKNPTAFYLCASTEGLTDTQYFGPGTRLTVL.

The chain is built from TRBV7-8 and TRBJ1-1; D is possibly TRBD1 (5 bases). The germline CDR1 and CDR2 sequences are SGHVS and FQNEAQ. The V end lost 1 base, the J end lost 6 bases, and 12 bases lay between the germline ends. CDR3 length equals 14 residues. This CDR3 reads CASSLGAGMAEAFF. Here the CDR3 DNA reads TGTGCCAGCAGCTTAGGGGCAGGGATGGCTGAAGCTTTCTTT.